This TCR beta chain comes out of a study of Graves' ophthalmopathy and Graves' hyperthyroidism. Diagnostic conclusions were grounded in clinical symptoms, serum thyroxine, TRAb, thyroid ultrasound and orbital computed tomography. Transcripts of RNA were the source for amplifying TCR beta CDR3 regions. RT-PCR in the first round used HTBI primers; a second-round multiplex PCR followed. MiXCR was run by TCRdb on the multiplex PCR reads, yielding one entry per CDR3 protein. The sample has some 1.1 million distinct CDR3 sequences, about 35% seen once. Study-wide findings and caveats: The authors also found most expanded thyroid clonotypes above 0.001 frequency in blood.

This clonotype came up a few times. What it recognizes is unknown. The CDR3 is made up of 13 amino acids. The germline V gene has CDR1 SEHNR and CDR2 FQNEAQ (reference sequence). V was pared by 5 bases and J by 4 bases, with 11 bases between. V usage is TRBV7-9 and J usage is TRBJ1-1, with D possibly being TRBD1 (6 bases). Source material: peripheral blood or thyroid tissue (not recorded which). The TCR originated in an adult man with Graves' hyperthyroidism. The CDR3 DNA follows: TGTGCCAGCAGCGACGGGGGGGCCACTGAAGCTTTCTTT. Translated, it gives CASSDGGATEAFF.